The present T cell receptor (beta chain) was sequenced within a study of T cells in Graves' hyperthyroidism and ophthalmopathy. The source material, RNA transcripts, was used to amplify TCR beta CDR3 regions. The primer set for the first-round RT-PCR of the TCR CDR3 was HTBI. TCRdb analysed the multiplex PCR reads with MiXCR anew, one entry per CDR3 protein. Of 300,000 to 350,000 distinct CDR3 sequences listed, 15% to 20% are singletons. This clonotype showed up many times. Active moderate-to-severe ophthalmopathy, Clinical Activity Score at least 3, NOSPECS at least 4, under 3 months' duration. This clonotype was obtained from a woman in her thirties or forties with Graves' ophthalmopathy. The sequenced sample was blood.

The CDR3 region has the DNA TGTGCCAGCAGTTTGAGCAGGGGGAGCTCCTACGAGCAGTACTTC. Protein sequence: CASSLSRGSSYEQYF. This rearrangement joins TRBV28 to TRBJ2-7, with 7 bases lining up with TRBD1. The V and J ends lost 3 bases and 0 bases, in that order; junction bases with no gene match: 5. This CDR3 spans 15 amino acids. Germline loops: CDR1 MDHEN, CDR2 SYDVKM.